The T cell receptor (beta chain) described here comes from a study of cytomegalovirus exposure and HLA in healthy donors. The CDR3 is 14 amino acids. Germline CDR1 MNHEY, CDR2 SMNVEV (reference sequence). Between the trimmed V and J ends, which lost 6 bases and 4 bases, there was a span of 16 bases. Primers for the PCR totalled 60 Vbeta and 13 Jbeta. Sequenced by immunoSEQ multiplex PCR; TCRdb stores in-frame clones only, minus some. The table lists more than 90,000 clones. The origin of this receptor is a man under 40 in good health and CMV-seronegative. J is TRBJ2-7 and V is TRBV27; TRBD2 is a possible D gene (6 bases). Sequencing used PBMCs. CDR3 DNA sequence: TGTGCCAGCAGCCTGACCGGGCGGGAATACGAGCAGTACTTC. Translated: CASSLTGREYEQYF.